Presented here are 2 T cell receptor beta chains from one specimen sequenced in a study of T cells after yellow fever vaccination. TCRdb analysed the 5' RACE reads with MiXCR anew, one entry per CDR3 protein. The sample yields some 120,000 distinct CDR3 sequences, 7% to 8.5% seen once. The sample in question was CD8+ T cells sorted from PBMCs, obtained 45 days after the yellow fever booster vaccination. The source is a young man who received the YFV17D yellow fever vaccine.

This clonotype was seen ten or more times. The CDR3 nucleotides are TGTGCCAGCATCCCTAGCGGGAGTGGCTTCAATGAGCAGTTCTTC. Amino acid sequence: CASIPSGSGFNEQFF. The J gene is TRBJ2-1, the V gene TRBV7-9, with TRBD2 matching over 10 bases. Germline V CDR1 and CDR2: SEHNR, FQNEAQ (reference sequence). Unmatched junction bases numbered 9, after V lost 7 bases and J lost 6 bases. The CDR3 is made up of 15 amino acids.

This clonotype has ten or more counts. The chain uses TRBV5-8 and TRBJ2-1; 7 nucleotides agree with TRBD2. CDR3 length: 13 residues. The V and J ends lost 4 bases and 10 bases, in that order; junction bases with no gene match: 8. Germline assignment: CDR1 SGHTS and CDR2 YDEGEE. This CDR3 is CASSRDYPSEQFF. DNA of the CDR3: TGTGCCAGCAGCCGGGACTATCCCTCGGAGCAGTTCTTC.